A single TCR beta chain is shown here with its context. This sample stems from a study of T cell changes during pregnancy in multiple sclerosis. Per germline, CDR1 GTSNPN and CDR2 SVGIG (reference sequence). The CDR3 contains 14 residues. J gave up 3 bases and V 8 bases, and 8 bases lay outside the gene matches. Measured with immunoSEQ multiplex PCR; TCRdb has only the in-frame clones, and not every one. This sample has about 40,000 clones, with roughly 90% found just once. The V gene is TRBV30, the J gene TRBJ2-5; 11 nucleotides line up with TRBD2. The specimen was peripheral blood, collected in the second trimester of pregnancy. This TCR came from a female donor in good health, enrolled as a control in a pregnancy study. CDR3 sequence: CAHQIAGGKETQYF. Here the CDR3 DNA reads TGTGCCCACCAAATAGCGGGAGGGAAAGAGACCCAGTACTTC.